This T cell receptor beta chain was identified in a study of vaccination and CD4 T cells after COVID-19. Study overall: Two of the convalescents were Hispanic, and convalescents were six males and four females.

About this clonotype: The antigen is not known.

Described treatment: roughly nine-day PBMC culture with coronavirus spike peptide pools or control peptides (ViraFEST assay). Gathering of the CD4+ T cells, from the unexposed donor, took place before the COVID-19 pandemic (2011-2018). It was SARS-CoV-2 S/N and four cold-coronavirus spikes that probed unexposed-donor CD4+ T cells, cells permitting. The study sequenced cultured CD4+ T cell DNA using the Oncomine TCR Beta short-read assay. TCRdb passed the PCR reads through MiXCR, listing each CDR3 protein once. The sample holds thousands of distinct CDR3 sequences; roughly 50% are singletons and the top ten take around two fifths. Germline assignment: CDR1 KGHSH and CDR2 LQKENI. The CDR3 runs to 12 residues. V was shortened by 3 bases and J by 3 bases, with 5 bases between the two germline ends.

The source is a human donor in good health. The sequenced sample was CD4+ T cells from blood, cultured in vitro. This rearrangement joins TRBV18 to TRBJ2-5, with D hard to call. CDR3: CASSPGEETQYF. The CDR3 DNA follows: TGTGCCAGCTCACCTGGGGAAGAGACCCAGTACTTC. The variable domain in full, with the rest retrieved from reference TRBV18 and TRBJ2-5, is NAGVMQNPRHLVRRRGQEARLRCSPMKGHSHVYWYRQLPEEGLKFMVYLQKENIIDESGMPKERFSAEFPKEGPSILRIQQVVRGDSAAYFCASSPGEETQYFGPGTRLLVL.